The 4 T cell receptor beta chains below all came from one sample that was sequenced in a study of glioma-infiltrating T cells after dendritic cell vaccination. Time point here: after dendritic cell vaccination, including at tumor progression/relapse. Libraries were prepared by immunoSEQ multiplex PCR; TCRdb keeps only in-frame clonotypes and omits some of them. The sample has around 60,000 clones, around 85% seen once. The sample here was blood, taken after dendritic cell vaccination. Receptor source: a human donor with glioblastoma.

CDR3 DNA: TGTGCCAGCAGCATGACTAGCGGGGGAACCACAGATACGCAGTATTTT. This gives the protein CASSMTSGGTTDTQYF. The chain employs TRBV5-4 and TRBJ2-3, with 12 bases identical to TRBD2. This CDR3 has 16 amino acids. The germline V gene encodes CDR1 SGHNT and CDR2 YYREEE (reference sequence). V lost 4 bases, J lost 2 bases, and 5 bases stayed unmatched.

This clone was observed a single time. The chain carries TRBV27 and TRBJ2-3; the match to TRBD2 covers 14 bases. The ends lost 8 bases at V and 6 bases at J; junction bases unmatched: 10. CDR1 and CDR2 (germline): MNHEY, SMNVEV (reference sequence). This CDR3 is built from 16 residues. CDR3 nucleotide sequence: TGTGCCAGCGGTAATCGAGGGACTAGCGGGGGCGATACGCAGTATTTT. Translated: CASGNRGTSGGDTQYF.

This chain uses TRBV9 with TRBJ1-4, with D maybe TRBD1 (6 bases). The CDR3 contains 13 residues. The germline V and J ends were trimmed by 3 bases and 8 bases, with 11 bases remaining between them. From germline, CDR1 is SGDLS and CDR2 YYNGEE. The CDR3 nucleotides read TGTGCCAGCAGCGGGGGAGGGGGAGAAAAACTGTTTTTT. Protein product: CASSGGGGEKLFF.

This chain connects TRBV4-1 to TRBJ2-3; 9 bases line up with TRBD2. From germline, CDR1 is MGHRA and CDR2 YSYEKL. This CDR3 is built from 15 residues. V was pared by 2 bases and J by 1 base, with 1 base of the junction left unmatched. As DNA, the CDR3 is TGCGCCAGCAGCCAACAGCGGGGGGGCACAGATACGCAGTATTTT. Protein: CASSQQRGGTDTQYF.